This T cell receptor beta chain was documented in a study of cytomegalovirus exposure and HLA in healthy donors. Study details: Prior work identified some 120 million unique TCR beta sequences in some 200 million T cells. Regarding the study as a whole: The authors judged a highly shared variant cluster likely a sequencing artifact.

Both 60 Vbeta primers and 13 Jbeta primers went into the PCR. Data came from immunoSEQ multiplex PCR; TCRdb stores just in-frame clones and leaves some out. The sample lists some 74,000 clones, 80% occurring once. This clone appeared a single time. Its matching antigen is unknown. Input material: PBMCs. The clonotype comes from a male donor in good health and CMV-seronegative.

The CDR3 here is CASSESGGGAEETQYF. DNA of the CDR3: TGCGCCAGCAGTGAGTCCGGCGGGGGGGCCGAGGAGACCCAGTACTTC. The rearrangement links TRBV10-2 to TRBJ2-5; 9 nucleotides agree with TRBD2. This CDR3 spans 16 amino acids. V shed 0 bases, J shed 5 bases, and the junction held 7 bases outside the gene matches. The germline V gene encodes CDR1 WSHSY and CDR2 SAAADI.